A selection of T cell receptor beta chains follows, all from one sample in a study of blood T cell repertoires in COVID-19. The table came from immunoSEQ multiplex PCR; TCRdb's copy has only in-frame clones and leaves some out. Among hundreds of thousands of clones listed, 80% were seen once. The sequenced sample consisted of PBMCs or T cells enriched from blood (not recorded which). All receptors come from a man aged 30-40 years with acute COVID-19. Each CDR3 is given with its conserved first and last residue. A D gene is named only where the DNA matches it firmly. Where a row states a size, it is once, few, many or the class of an expanded clone; other rows omit it.

TRBJ1-2 few 15 TRBV5-1 TRBD1 TGCGCCAGCAGCCTCGGGACAGGGAACACCTATGGCTACACCTTC CASSLGTGNTYGYTF
TRBJ2-7 - 14 TRBV6-5 TRBD1 TGTGCCAGCAGGAGCGACCGGGACAGCTACGAGCAGTACTTC CASRSDRDSYEQYF
TRBJ1-2 - 13 TRBV7-2 TRBD1 TGTGCCAGCACCCCCGGGACAGGGTATGGCTACACCTTC CASTPGTGYGYTF
TRBJ2-1 - 13 TRBV11-1 - TGTGCCAGCAGCTTAGGACGACTCCGTGAGCAGTTCTTC CASSLGRLREQFF
TRBJ2-5 few 12 TRBV6-7 TRBD2 TGTGCCACCTCCGGGGGGAAAGAGACCCAGTACTTC CATSGGKETQYF
TRBJ2-6 - 17 TRBV5-1 TRBD1 TGCGCCAGCGCAAAAGGGGGCTCTAACTCTGGGGCCAACGTCCTGACTTTC CASAKGGSNSGANVLTF
TRBJ1-2 - 14 TRBV18 TRBD1 TGTGCCAGCTCACCGCCGGGACAGGGGATTGGCTACACCTTC CASSPPGQGIGYTF
TRBJ2-7 - 12 TRBV10-3 TRBD1 TGTGCCGCCTCGGGACAGGGTTACGAGCAGTACTTC CAASGQGYEQYF
TRBJ2-7 many 15 TRBV9 - TGTGCCAGCAGCGCAGGTGGTGACGGGGACTACGAGCAGTACTTC CASSAGGDGDYEQYF
TRBJ1-5 - 18 TRBV19 - TGTGCCAGTAGTATAGCCCCCAAGGCGGTGAATAGCAATCAGCCCCAGCATTTT CASSIAPKAVNSNQPQHF
TRBJ1-1 - 15 TRBV9 - TGTGCCAGCACCCCGGGGGGCGTACTCAACACTGAAGCTTTCTTT CASTPGGVLNTEAFF